This is a list of T cell receptor beta chains from one sample in a study of PD-1 blockade in classical Hodgkin lymphoma. Produced via immunoSEQ multiplex PCR; TCRdb's table is partial and in-frame only. Among about 13,000 clones listed, 85% to 90% were seen once. The sequencing here drew on peripheral blood mononuclear cells (PBMCs), taken at baseline. The receptors originated from a human donor with classical Hodgkin lymphoma. Both conserved end residues are part of each CDR3. The D gene is left open where the match is weak. Some rows have no size entry. The others give once, few or many, or a class for an expanded clone.

V gene: TRBV5-8
J gene: TRBJ2-1
clone size: -
D gene: -
CDR3 DNA: TGTGCCAGCAGCTTGTGGCTTCGCGAGCAGTTCTTC
CDR3 protein: CASSLWLREQFF

V gene: TRBV6-6
J gene: TRBJ2-1
clone size: -
D gene: -
CDR3 DNA: TGTGCCAGCAGTCTAAGGGGGATAGAGTACAATGAGCAGTTCTTC
CDR3 protein: CASSLRGIEYNEQFF

V gene: TRBV6-6
J gene: TRBJ1-1
clone size: -
D gene: -
CDR3 DNA: TGTGCCAGCAGTTACTCGCCAGCGAACACTGAAGCTTTCTTT
CDR3 protein: CASSYSPANTEAFF

V gene: TRBV6-4
J gene: TRBJ1-1
clone size: -
D gene: -
CDR3 DNA: TGTGCCAGCAGTGAAGGTGCGAACACTGAAGCTTTCTTT
CDR3 protein: CASSEGANTEAFF

V gene: TRBV19
J gene: TRBJ2-2
clone size: -
D gene: -
CDR3 DNA: TGTGCCAGTAGTATTATTTTGGGCGGCCCTGGCACCGGGGAGCTGTTTTTT
CDR3 protein: CASSIILGGPGTGELFF

V gene: TRBV27
J gene: TRBJ2-1
clone size: -
D gene: -
CDR3 DNA: TGTGCCAGCACCCGGGGGCTTAAGCAGTTCTTC
CDR3 protein: CASTRGLKQFF

V gene: TRBV2
J gene: TRBJ1-2
clone size: few
D gene: -
CDR3 DNA: TGTGCCAGCAGTCCTCAGGGAAGCTCTAACTCCTATGGCTACACCTTC
CDR3 protein: CASSPQGSSNSYGYTF

V gene: TRBV7-8
J gene: TRBJ1-3
clone size: few
D gene: -
CDR3 DNA: TGTGCCAGCAGCTTGTATGTTACTGGAAACACCATATATTTT
CDR3 protein: CASSLYVTGNTIYF

V gene: TRBV10-3
J gene: TRBJ1-1
clone size: -
D gene: -
CDR3 DNA: TGTGCCATTCGAGGGGCAGGGGCCGAGGGAAGGAACACTGAAGCTTTCTTT
CDR3 protein: CAIRGAGAEGRNTEAFF

V gene: TRBV18
J gene: TRBJ1-1
clone size: -
D gene: -
CDR3 DNA: TGTGCCAGCTCACCCCTGGAAACGTGGGTCAAGGGGACTGAAGCTTTCTTT
CDR3 protein: CASSPLETWVKGTEAFF

V gene: TRBV2
J gene: TRBJ2-2
clone size: -
D gene: -
CDR3 DNA: TGTGCCAGCAGTGAATCTGGGACCGGGGAGCTGTTTTTT
CDR3 protein: CASSESGTGELFF

V gene: TRBV19
J gene: TRBJ1-4
clone size: -
D gene: -
CDR3 DNA: TGTGCCAGTAGTGGGCAGGGTACGAATGAAAAACTGTTTTTT
CDR3 protein: CASSGQGTNEKLFF

V gene: TRBV19
J gene: TRBJ1-6
clone size: once
D gene: -
CDR3 DNA: TGTGCCAGTAGTACAGGGGATAATTCACCCCTCCACTTT
CDR3 protein: CASSTGDNSPLHF

V gene: TRBV29-1
J gene: TRBJ2-1
clone size: -
D gene: -
CDR3 DNA: TGCAGCGGGATATTAGCGAGCTCCTACAATGAGCAGTTCTTC
CDR3 protein: CSGILASSYNEQFF

V gene: TRBV5-1
J gene: TRBJ2-1
clone size: -
D gene: TRBD1
CDR3 DNA: TGCGCCAGCAGCTTGGGTAGGGGGCGCGGGTATGGTGAGCAGTTCTTC
CDR3 protein: CASSLGRGRGYGEQFF

V gene: TRBV6-5
J gene: TRBJ2-3
clone size: once
D gene: -
CDR3 DNA: TGTGCCAGCAGTTCCCTTTGGATAGCGGACACAGATACGCAGTATTTT
CDR3 protein: CASSSLWIADTDTQYF

V gene: TRBV5-1
J gene: TRBJ2-6
clone size: -
D gene: TRBD1
CDR3 DNA: TGCGCCAGCAGCTTGGGACAGGGCCCCTCTGGGGCCAACGTCCTGACTTTC
CDR3 protein: CASSLGQGPSGANVLTF

V gene: TRBV18
J gene: TRBJ1-4
clone size: -
D gene: -
CDR3 DNA: TGTGCCAGCTCCCCCGGGGGTAATGAAAAACTGTTTTTT
CDR3 protein: CASSPGGNEKLFF

V gene: TRBV6-4
J gene: TRBJ2-1
clone size: -
D gene: -
CDR3 DNA: TGTGCCAGCAGTGACAGAGCGGGCAAAGACAATGAGCAGTTCTTC
CDR3 protein: CASSDRAGKDNEQFF

V gene: TRBV6-1
J gene: TRBJ2-2
clone size: -
D gene: -
CDR3 DNA: TGTGCCAGCTATCCCGGACATAAGAACACCGGGGAGCTGTTTTTT
CDR3 protein: CASYPGHKNTGELFF

V gene: TRBV7-8
J gene: TRBJ2-7
clone size: -
D gene: TRBD2
CDR3 DNA: TGTGCCAGCAGCTTGGGACTAGCGGGGACTTTCGGCGAGCAGTACTTC
CDR3 protein: CASSLGLAGTFGEQYF

V gene: TRBV5-6
J gene: TRBJ2-3
clone size: -
D gene: -
CDR3 DNA: TGTGCCAGCAGCTCACCGCAGGGGATATACACAGATACGCAGTATTTT
CDR3 protein: CASSSPQGIYTDTQYF